Each of the 2 T cell receptor beta chains below was sequenced from the same sample in a study of Graves' ophthalmopathy and Graves' hyperthyroidism. TCR beta CDR3 regions were amplified from RNA transcripts. HTBI-primed RT-PCR formed the first round, and a multiplex PCR formed the second. Each CDR3 protein gets one entry after TCRdb re-called the multiplex PCR reads with MiXCR. The repertoire holds around 660,000 distinct CDR3 sequences, with about 38% as singletons. The specimen sequenced was peripheral blood. The receptors shown here come from an adult man with Graves' ophthalmopathy.

This clonotype was recorded at least ten times. The rearrangement joins TRBV24-1 to TRBJ2-2; D gene uncertain. The CDR3 contains 14 residues. Germline assignment: CDR1 KGHDR and CDR2 SFDVKD. Between the trimmed V and J ends, which lost 4 bases and 2 bases, there was a span of 7 bases. CDR3 protein: CATSDRSNTGELFF. The CDR3 bases are TGTGCCACCAGTGACCGATCCAACACCGGGGAGCTGTTTTTT.

The chain employs TRBV9 and TRBJ1-1; D might be TRBD1 (5 bases). V lost 2 bases and J 0 bases, leaving 14 bases between the germline ends. Germline V CDR1 and CDR2: SGDLS, YYNGEE. This CDR3 is 16 amino acids long. The CDR3 nucleotides read TGTGCCAGCAGCGTCCAGAGGGAGGGGATGAACACTGAAGCTTTCTTT. The encoded protein is CASSVQREGMNTEAFF.